This T cell receptor beta chain was captured in a study of metastatic and nonmetastatic thyroid tumors. Study context: The comparison covered peripheral blood and tumor or nodule tissue in malignant and benign thyroid patients.

Through MiXCR, TCRdb re-clonotyped the PCR reads. The table lists about 93,000 clones, roughly 13% of them singletons. Ahead of thyroid surgery, no patient had received treatment of any kind. The CDR3 is made up of 15 amino acids. CDR1 and CDR2 from the germline V gene are MDHEN and SYDVKM. V gave up 5 bases and J gave up 1 base, with 12 bases separating them. This clone was detected ten times or more. The chain employs TRBV28 and TRBJ1-5; D not certain. The source material was blood. The sequence was obtained from a female donor with papillary thyroid cancer or a benign thyroid nodule (not recorded which). Some clones in this sample may be carry-over from other donors' samples. The CDR3 loop is CASSRYGFSNQPQHF. In DNA, the CDR3 is TGTGCCAGCAGTCGATACGGGTTCAGCAATCAGCCCCAGCATTTT.